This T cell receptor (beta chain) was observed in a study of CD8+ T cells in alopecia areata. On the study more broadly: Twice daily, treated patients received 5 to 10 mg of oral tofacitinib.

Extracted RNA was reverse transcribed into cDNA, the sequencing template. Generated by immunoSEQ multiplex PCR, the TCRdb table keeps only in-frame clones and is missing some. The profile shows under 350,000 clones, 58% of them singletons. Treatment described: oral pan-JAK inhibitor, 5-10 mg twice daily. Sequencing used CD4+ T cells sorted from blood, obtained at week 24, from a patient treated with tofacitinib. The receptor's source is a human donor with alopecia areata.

The CDR3 DNA sequence: TGCGCCAGCAGCTTAGGGGCCTCTGGGGCCAACGTCCTGACTTTC. This sequence encodes CASSLGASGANVLTF. The chain has TRBV5-1 and TRBJ2-6; D might be TRBD1 (5 bases). CDR1 and CDR2 (germline): SGHRS, YFSETQ. CDR3 length: 15 amino acids. V lost 2 bases to trimming and J lost 0 bases, with 6 bases between them.